The 18 T cell receptor beta chains below all came from one sample that was sequenced in a study of immune evolution from preneoplasia to lung adenocarcinoma (dated by TCRdb to 2020 to 2023). The receptor library was made with the immunoSEQ multiplex PCR assay. This immuneACCESS table, as held by TCRdb, lists in-frame sequences with V and J called but not all clones. Of the missing ones, under half trace to an unresolved V gene in checked studies; the others have no known cause. This sample holds 20,000 to 30,000 clones; approximately 69% were observed only once. Roughly 5.8% of the sample is taken by the ten largest. The source material was FFPE invasive lung adenocarcinoma tissue. Interpreted using the paper, the cell subset or site label stands for: frankly invasive lung adenocarcinoma (ADC). Receptor source: a person aged 55 to 69 with invasive lung adenocarcinoma. Some clones in this sample may be carry-over from other donors' samples.

Only a few counts were recorded for this clone. The chain combines TRBV7-8 with TRBJ2-5; TRBD2 might be the D (6 bases). The germline V gene has CDR1 SGHVS and CDR2 FQNEAQ. The CDR3 is 18 residues long. The V end was cut by 0 bases, the J end by 0 bases, with 17 bases between. The CDR3, as DNA: TGTGCCAGCAGCTTAGCGGGGAGGACTGTGCCTTACCAAGAGACCCAGTACTTC. Translation gives CASSLAGRTVPYQETQYF.

The V and J genes are TRBV6-1 and TRBJ2-7, with 9 bases matching TRBD2. Per the germline V gene, CDR1 is MNHNS and CDR2 is SASEGT. The ends lost 5 bases at V and 2 bases at J; junction bases unmatched: 7. This CDR3 has 15 residues. CDR3 nucleotides: TGTGCCAGCAGTTCCCGGACTAGCGCGACCTACGAGCAGTACTTC. Translated, it gives CASSSRTSATYEQYF.

Details on this clone: Other DNA sequences in the sample encode the same CDR3. The chain couples TRBV9 to TRBJ1-3; D gene ambiguous. Trimming left V 3 bases short and J 0 bases short, with 4 bases between. Germline V gives CDR1 SGDLS, CDR2 YYNGEE. CDR3 length equals 13 residues. DNA of the CDR3: TGTGCCAGCAGCGGGAACTCTGGAAACACCATATATTTT. Translating it yields CASSGNSGNTIYF. The full variable domain, rest sourced from reference TRBV9 and TRBJ1-3, is DSGVTQTPKHLITATGQRVTLRCSPRSGDLSVYWYQQSLDQGLQFLIQYYNGEERAKGNILERFSAQQFPDLHSELNLSSLELGDSALYFCASSGNSGNTIYFGEGSWLTVV.

The chain links TRBV5-4 to TRBJ2-7, with 9 bases identical to TRBD1. The CDR3 has 15 amino acids. The trim removed 4 bases at V and 3 bases at J, leaving 8 bases unmatched. Germline V gene sequence: CDR1 SGHNT, CDR2 YYREEE (reference sequence). CDR3 sequence: CASSNPGQGIYEQYF. DNA for the CDR3: TGTGCCAGCAGCAATCCGGGACAGGGAATCTACGAGCAGTACTTC.

This clone has a handful of counts. The genes are TRBV6-5 and TRBJ2-3; the match to TRBD2 covers 13 bases. In germline, CDR1 is MNHEY, CDR2 SVGAGI. The CDR3 length is 13 residues. Losses at the gene ends were 9 bases for V and 10 bases for J; bases not matched to a gene: 7. CDR3 sequence: CASWTSGRSAQYF. Here the CDR3 DNA reads TGTGCCAGTTGGACTAGCGGGAGATCTGCGCAGTATTTT.

This chain's CDR3 is CASSFQPNQPQHF. CDR3 coding DNA: TGTGCCAGCAGCTTCCAGCCCAATCAGCCCCAGCATTTT. The chain carries TRBV7-3 and TRBJ1-5; no firm D call. The germline V and J ends were trimmed by 3 bases and 3 bases, with 6 bases remaining between them. There are 13 residues in the CDR3. Germline V gene sequence: CDR1 SGHTA, CDR2 FQGTGA. The whole variable domain, filled in from reference TRBV7-3 and TRBJ1-5, reads GAGVSQTPSNKVTEKGKYVELRCDPISGHTALYWYRQSLGQGPEFLIYFQGTGAADDSGLPNDRFFAVRPEGSVSTLKIQRTERGDSAVYLCASSFQPNQPQHFGDGTRLSIL.

The genes are TRBV7-2 and TRBJ2-5, with a tentative D call TRBD1 (7 bases). This CDR3 contains 14 residues. Germline CDR1 is SGHTA and CDR2 is FQGNSA. Trimming took 5 bases from V and 4 from J, leaving 14 bases between them. The CDR3 here is CASSTYRGGETQYF. The DNA for the CDR3 is TGTGCCAGCAGCACATACAGGGGAGGAGAGACCCAGTACTTC.

V is TRBV28 and J is TRBJ2-1; either TRBD1 or TRBD2 may fit D (5 bases each). The CDR3 sequence is 14 residues long. V lost 6 bases to trimming and J lost 9 bases, with 18 bases between them. Germline values: CDR1 MDHEN, CDR2 SYDVKM. The CDR3 sequence is CASSLVPGTGEQFF. The CDR3 DNA reads as TGTGCCAGCAGCCTGGTCCCGGGGACGGGTGAGCAGTTCTTC.

CDR3 sequence: CASSLIAGGSGYTF. In DNA form, the CDR3 reads TGTGCCAGCAGCTTAATAGCAGGGGGCTCTGGCTACACCTTC. The chain uses TRBV5-8 and TRBJ1-2; 8 bases are shared with TRBD1. There are 14 residues in the CDR3. Germline CDR1 SGHTS, CDR2 YDEGEE. The J segment lost 7 bases and the V segment lost 2 bases, leaving 7 bases of the junction unmatched.

This chain connects TRBV5-6 to TRBJ2-7, with D tentatively TRBD2 (6 bases). CDR1 is SGHDT and CDR2 is YYEEEE in the germline V gene. The V end was cut by 6 bases, the J end by 6 bases, with 22 bases between. CDR3 length: 15 amino acids. CDR3 bases: TGTGCCAGCACCCCCCGACCTAGCGTGACTTCCGAGCAGTACTTC. Its protein product is CASTPRPSVTSEQYF.

This clone was seen more than once but under ten times. The chain carries TRBV11-2 and TRBJ1-4; unclear D gene. Trimming removed 2 bases from V and 7 bases from J, with 11 bases in between. This CDR3 is built from 14 residues. Germline assignment: CDR1 SGHAT and CDR2 FQNNGV. The CDR3 sequence is CASSLRKESEKLFF. For the CDR3, the DNA is TGTGCCAGCAGCTTACGTAAGGAGAGTGAAAAACTGTTTTTT. Looking up the rest from reference TRBV11-2 and TRBJ1-4 gives the full variable domain: EAGVAQSPRYKIIEKRQSVAFWCNPISGHATLYWYQQILGQGPKLLIQFQNNGVVDDSQLPKDRFSAERLKGVDSTLKIQPAKLEDSAVYLCASSLRKESEKLFFGSGTQLSVL.

The J gene is TRBJ2-7, the V gene TRBV21-1; the D call of TRBD2 is as the table states it, not checked on the DNA. TRBV21-1 is termed a pseudogene. This CDR3 region has 18 residues. The CDR3 is CASSKPSTSGRVFYEQYF. Written as DNA, the CDR3 is TGTGCCAGCAGCAAACCGAGTACTAGCGGGAGGGTCTTCTACGAGCAGTACTTC.

The chain combines TRBV2 with TRBJ2-5; 8 bases map to TRBD2. The CDR3 contains 13 residues. The junction had 1 base not matched to a gene; V was cut back by 3 bases and J by 4 bases. CDR1 and CDR2 from the germline V gene are SNHLY and FYNNEI. CDR3 DNA: TGTGCCAGCAGTGATCGGGGGGGAGAGACCCAGTACTTC. Protein sequence: CASSDRGGETQYF.

The chain employs TRBV4-1 and TRBJ1-2; 8 bases fit TRBD1. CDR1 and CDR2 from the germline V gene are MGHRA and YSYEKL. This CDR3 region has 15 residues. V dropped 1 base and J dropped 6; count of bases not matched to a gene: 7. CDR3 loop: CASSQAKDRGHGYTF. In nucleotides, the CDR3 is TGCGCCAGCAGCCAAGCTAAAGACAGGGGCCATGGCTACACCTTC.

This chain links TRBV2 with TRBJ1-1, with a tentative D call TRBD1 (5 bases). Trimming removed 7 bases at V and 3 bases at J, with 9 bases between. This CDR3 region has 12 residues. The germline CDR1 and CDR2 sequences are SNHLY and FYNNEI. The CDR3 here is CASNIGDTEAFF. CDR3 coding DNA: TGTGCCAGCAATATAGGGGACACTGAAGCTTTCTTT.

This chain links TRBV5-4 with TRBJ2-1; the D is unclear. V lost 3 bases, J lost 1 base, and 11 bases lay in between. Germline V CDR1 and CDR2: SGHNT, YYREEE (reference sequence). This CDR3 region has 15 residues. The CDR3 reads CASSSTASSYNEQFF. CDR3 DNA: TGTGCCAGCAGCTCGACGGCTAGTTCCTACAATGAGCAGTTCTTC. Full variable domain (rest looked up from reference TRBV5-4 and TRBJ2-1): ETGVTQSPTHLIKTRGQQVTLRCSSQSGHNTVSWYQQALGQGPQFIFQYYREEENGRGNFPPRFSGLQFPNYSSELNVNALELDDSALYLCASSSTASSYNEQFFGPGTRLTVL.

This chain connects TRBV7-9 to TRBJ2-6; 9 bases map to TRBD1. J lost 2 bases, V lost 5 bases, and 7 bases had no gene match. CDR1 and CDR2 from the germline V gene are SEHNR and FQNEAQ (reference sequence). The CDR3 totals 17 residues. CDR3 loop: CASSRQRQGAGANVLTF. The CDR3 nucleotides are TGTGCCAGCAGCCGACAACGACAGGGGGCTGGGGCCAACGTCCTGACTTTC.

This chain joins TRBV11-2 and TRBJ2-5; 15 bases fit TRBD2. This CDR3 region has 17 residues. Germline values: CDR1 SGHAT, CDR2 FQNNGV. The J segment lost 5 bases and the V segment lost 4 bases, leaving 8 bases of the junction unmatched. The DNA for the CDR3 is TGTGCCAGCAGCTACGAGGGAGGGACTAGCGGGAGGGAGACCCAGTACTTC. Translation gives CASSYEGGTSGRETQYF.